This T cell receptor (beta chain) was sequenced in a study of cytomegalovirus exposure and HLA in healthy donors. The CDR3 consists of 17 residues. The trim removed 3 bases at V and 9 bases at J, leaving 17 bases unmatched. CDR1 and CDR2 (germline): MNHEY, SMNVEV (reference sequence). PCR used 60 Vbeta primers and 13 Jbeta primers. Repertoires were generated with immunoSEQ multiplex PCR, while TCRdb's copy carries only in-frame clones and drops some. The table records some 87,000 clones, 55% to 75% of them present only once. Sequencing was carried out using PBMCs. The chain uses TRBV27 and TRBJ1-5; 7 bases fit TRBD1. This TCR was sampled from a woman between 50 and 59 years old in good health and CMV-seropositive. For the CDR3, the DNA is TGTGCCAGCAGTTTCACCGAACCGGGACAGCGTGGGCGGCCCCAGCATTTT. Protein sequence: CASSFTEPGQRGRPQHF.